This T cell receptor beta chain is from a study of vaccination and CD4 T cells after COVID-19. Background on the study: For each participant, vaccination comprised two doses of either the BNT162b2 or the mRNA-1273 vaccine.

Notes on this clonotype: Its antigen is undetermined.

Sequenced with the Oncomine TCR Beta short-read assay was DNA taken from cultured CD4+ T cells. Researchers extracted genomic DNA from CD4+ T cells that had been cultured. TCRdb re-called the PCR reads through MiXCR, storing one row per CDR3 protein. Of thousands of distinct CDR3 sequences detected, 37% appear once; the ten largest clones hold about 17%. Overall study results and limits: Although the median of SARS-CoV-2-reactive clonotypes rose from about 22 to 38, the change was not significant.

The sample's treatment: roughly 10-day PBMC culture with coronavirus spike peptide pools or control peptides (ViraFEST assay). It was before the COVID-19 pandemic (2011-2018) that the unexposed donor's CD4+ T cells were collected. V gave up 6 bases and J gave up 6 bases, with 15 bases separating them. Germline lookup yields CDR1 SNHLY and CDR2 FYNNEI. The CDR3 contains 14 residues. This TCR came from a human donor in good health. The sequenced sample consisted of CD4+ T cells from blood, cultured in vitro. V is TRBV2 and J is TRBJ1-3, with a tentative D call TRBD1 (6 bases). The CDR3 spells CASSEQGFQNTIYF. The CDR3 region has the DNA TGTGCCAGCAGCGAACAGGGTTTCCAAAACACCATATATTTT.